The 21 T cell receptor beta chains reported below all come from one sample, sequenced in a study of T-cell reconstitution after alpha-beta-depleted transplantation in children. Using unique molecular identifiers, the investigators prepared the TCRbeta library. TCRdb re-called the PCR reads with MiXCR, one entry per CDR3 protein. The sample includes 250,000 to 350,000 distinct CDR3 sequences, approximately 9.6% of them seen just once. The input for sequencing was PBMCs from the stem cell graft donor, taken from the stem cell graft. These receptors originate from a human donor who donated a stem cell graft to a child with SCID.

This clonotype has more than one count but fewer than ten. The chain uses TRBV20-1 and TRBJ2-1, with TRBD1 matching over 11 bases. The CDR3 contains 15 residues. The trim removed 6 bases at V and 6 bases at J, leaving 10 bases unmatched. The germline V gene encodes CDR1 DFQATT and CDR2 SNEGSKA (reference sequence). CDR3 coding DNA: TGCAGTGCCGCCACCGGGACAGGGGGGAGCAATGAGCAGTTCTTC. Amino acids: CSAATGTGGSNEQFF.

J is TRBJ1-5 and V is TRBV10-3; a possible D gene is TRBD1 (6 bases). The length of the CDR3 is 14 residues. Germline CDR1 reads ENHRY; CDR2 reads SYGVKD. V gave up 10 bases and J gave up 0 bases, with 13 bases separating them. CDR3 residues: CATETGSSNQPQHF. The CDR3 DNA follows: TGTGCCACCGAGACAGGATCTAGCAATCAGCCCCAGCATTTT.

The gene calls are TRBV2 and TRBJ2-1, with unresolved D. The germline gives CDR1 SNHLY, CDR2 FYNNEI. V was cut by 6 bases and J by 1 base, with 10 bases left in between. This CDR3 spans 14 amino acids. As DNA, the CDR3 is TGTGCCAGCAGGGGGTGGGTGTCCTACAATGAGCAGTTCTTC. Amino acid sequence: CASRGWVSYNEQFF.

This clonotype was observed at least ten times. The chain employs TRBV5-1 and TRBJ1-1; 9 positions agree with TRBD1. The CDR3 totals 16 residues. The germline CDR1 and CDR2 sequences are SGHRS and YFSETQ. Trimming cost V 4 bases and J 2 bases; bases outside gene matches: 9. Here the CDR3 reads CASSPVGDRENTEAFF. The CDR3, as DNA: TGCGCCAGCAGCCCTGTGGGGGACAGGGAAAACACTGAAGCTTTCTTT.

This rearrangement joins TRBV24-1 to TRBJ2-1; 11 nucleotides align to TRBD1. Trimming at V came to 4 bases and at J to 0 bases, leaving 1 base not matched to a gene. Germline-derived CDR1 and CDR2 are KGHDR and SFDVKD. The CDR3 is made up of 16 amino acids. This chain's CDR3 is CATSEGTGGSYNEQFF. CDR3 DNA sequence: TGTGCCACCAGTGAGGGGACAGGGGGCTCCTACAATGAGCAGTTCTTC.

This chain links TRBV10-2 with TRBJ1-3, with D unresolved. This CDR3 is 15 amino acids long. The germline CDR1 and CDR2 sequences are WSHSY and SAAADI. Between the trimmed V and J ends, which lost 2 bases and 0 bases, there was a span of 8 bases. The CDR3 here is CASSETLSSGNTIYF. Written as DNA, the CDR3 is TGCGCCAGCAGTGAGACTCTCAGCTCTGGAAACACCATATATTTT.

CDR3 amino acids: CASRSKGAGEKLFF. For the CDR3, the DNA is TGTGCCAGCAGATCGAAGGGGGCCGGAGAAAAACTGTTTTTT. The chain links TRBV5-8 to TRBJ1-4; 7 nucleotides match TRBD1. The CDR3 contains 14 residues. The V gene's germline CDR1 is SGHTS and CDR2 YDEGEE. V gave up 5 bases and J gave up 8 bases; unmatched junction bases: 9.

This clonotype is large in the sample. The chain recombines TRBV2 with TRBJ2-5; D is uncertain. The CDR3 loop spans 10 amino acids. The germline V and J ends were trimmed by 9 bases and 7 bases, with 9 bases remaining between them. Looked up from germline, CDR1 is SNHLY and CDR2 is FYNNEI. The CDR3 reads CARRIGTQYF. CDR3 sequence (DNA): TGTGCCAGAAGAATTGGGACCCAGTACTTC.

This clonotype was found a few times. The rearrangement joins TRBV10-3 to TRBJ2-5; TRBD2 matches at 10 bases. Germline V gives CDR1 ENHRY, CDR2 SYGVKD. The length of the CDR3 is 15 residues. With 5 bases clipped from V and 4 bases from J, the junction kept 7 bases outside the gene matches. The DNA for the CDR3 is TGTGCCATCAGTCAAAGCGGGGGGGCCGGAGAGACCCAGTACTTC. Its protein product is CAISQSGGAGETQYF.

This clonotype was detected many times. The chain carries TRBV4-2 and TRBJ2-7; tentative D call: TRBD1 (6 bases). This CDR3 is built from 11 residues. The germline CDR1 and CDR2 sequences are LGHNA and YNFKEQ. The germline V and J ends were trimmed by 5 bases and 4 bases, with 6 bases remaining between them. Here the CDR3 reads CASSTGYEQYF. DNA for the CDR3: TGTGCCAGCAGCACAGGGTACGAGCAGTACTTC.

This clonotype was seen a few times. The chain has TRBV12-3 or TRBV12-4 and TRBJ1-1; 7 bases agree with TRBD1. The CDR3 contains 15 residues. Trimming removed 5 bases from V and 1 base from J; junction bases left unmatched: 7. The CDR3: CASSLRDRPNTEAFF. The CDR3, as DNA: TGTGCCAGCAGTCTCCGGGACAGACCGAACACTGAAGCTTTCTTT.

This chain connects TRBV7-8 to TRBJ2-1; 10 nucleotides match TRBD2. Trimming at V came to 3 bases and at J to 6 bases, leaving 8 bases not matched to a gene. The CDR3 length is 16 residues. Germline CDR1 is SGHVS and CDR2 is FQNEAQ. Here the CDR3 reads CASSLRAGGYGNEQFF. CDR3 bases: TGTGCCAGCAGCTTGAGAGCGGGGGGGTACGGCAATGAGCAGTTCTTC.

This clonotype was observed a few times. In DNA form, the CDR3 reads TGTGCCACCAGCGGGACAGGTCCGAACACCGGGGAGCTGTTTTTT. It codes for CATSGTGPNTGELFF. The V gene is TRBV15, the J gene TRBJ2-2; 8 nucleotides match TRBD1. The germline V gene has CDR1 LNHNV and CDR2 YYDKDF (reference sequence). After removal of 5 bases from V and 0 bases from J, the junction contained 2 bases not matched to a gene. This CDR3 is 15 amino acids long.

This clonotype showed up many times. The CDR3 DNA sequence: TGTGCCAGCAGCCCCCTGACAGGGGTGGTTTATGAGCAGTTCTTC. Protein sequence: CASSPLTGVVYEQFF. The chain is built from TRBV9 and TRBJ2-1; 8 bases agree with TRBD1. The CDR3 spans 15 residues. V was pared by 4 bases and J by 8 bases, with 11 bases of the junction left unmatched. Germline loops: CDR1 SGDLS, CDR2 YYNGEE. Filled out from reference TRBV9 and TRBJ2-1, the complete variable domain reads DSGVTQTPKHLITATGQRVTLRCSPRSGDLSVYWYQQSLDQGLQFLIQYYNGEERAKGNILERFSAQQFPDLHSELNLSSLELGDSALYFCASSPLTGVVYEQFFGPGTRLTVL.

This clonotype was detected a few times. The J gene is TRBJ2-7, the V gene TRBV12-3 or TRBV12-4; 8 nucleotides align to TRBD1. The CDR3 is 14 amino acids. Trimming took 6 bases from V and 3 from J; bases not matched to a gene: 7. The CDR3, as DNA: TGTGCCAGCAGCCCGGACAGGGCCCGCTACGAGCAGTACTTC. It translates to CASSPDRARYEQYF.

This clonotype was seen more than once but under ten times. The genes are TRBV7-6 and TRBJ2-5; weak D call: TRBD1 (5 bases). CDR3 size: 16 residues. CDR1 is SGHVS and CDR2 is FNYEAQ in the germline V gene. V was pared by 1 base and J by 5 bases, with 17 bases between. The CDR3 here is CASSLGEGAIRETQYF. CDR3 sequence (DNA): TGTGCCAGCAGCTTAGGCGAAGGGGCGATCCGGGAGACCCAGTACTTC. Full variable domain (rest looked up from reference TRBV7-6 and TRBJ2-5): GAGVSQSPRYKVTKRGQDVALRCDPISGHVSLYWYRQALGQGPEFLTYFNYEAQQDKSGLPNDRFSAERPEGSISTLTIQRTEQRDSAMYRCASSLGEGAIRETQYFGPGTRLLVL.

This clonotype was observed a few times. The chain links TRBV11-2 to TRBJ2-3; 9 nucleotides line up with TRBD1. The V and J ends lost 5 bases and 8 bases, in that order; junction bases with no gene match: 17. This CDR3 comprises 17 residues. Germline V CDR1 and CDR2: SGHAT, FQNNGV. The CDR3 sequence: CASSHIGDREGYGTQYF. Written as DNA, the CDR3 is TGTGCCAGCAGCCACATCGGGGACAGGGAAGGTTACGGTACGCAGTATTTT.

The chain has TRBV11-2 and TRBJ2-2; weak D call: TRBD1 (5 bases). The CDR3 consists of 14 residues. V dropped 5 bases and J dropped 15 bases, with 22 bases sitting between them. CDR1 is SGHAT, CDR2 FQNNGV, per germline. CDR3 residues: CASSLTPTETGVFF. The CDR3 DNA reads TGTGCCAGCAGCCTAACCCCGACAGAAACGGGCGTGTTTTTT.

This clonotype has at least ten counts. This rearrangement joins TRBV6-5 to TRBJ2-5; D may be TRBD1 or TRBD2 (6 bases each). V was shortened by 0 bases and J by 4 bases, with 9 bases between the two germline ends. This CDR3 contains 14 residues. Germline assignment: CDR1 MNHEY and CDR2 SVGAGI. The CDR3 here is CASSYSRGGETQYF. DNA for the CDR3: TGTGCCAGCAGTTACTCCAGGGGAGGAGAGACCCAGTACTTC.

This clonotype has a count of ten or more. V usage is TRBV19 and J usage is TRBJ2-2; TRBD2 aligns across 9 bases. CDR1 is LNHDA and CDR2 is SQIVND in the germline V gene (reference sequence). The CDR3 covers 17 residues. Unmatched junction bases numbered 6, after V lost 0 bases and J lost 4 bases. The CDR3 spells CASSIDLAGLITGELFF. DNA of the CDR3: TGTGCCAGTAGTATAGATCTAGCGGGGCTCATCACCGGGGAGCTGTTTTTT. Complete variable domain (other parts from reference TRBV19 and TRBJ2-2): DGGITQSPKYLFRKEGQNVTLSCEQNLNHDAMYWYRQDPGQGLRLIYYSQIVNDFQKGDIAEGYSVSREKKESFPLTVTSAQKNPTAFYLCASSIDLAGLITGELFFGEGSRLTVL.

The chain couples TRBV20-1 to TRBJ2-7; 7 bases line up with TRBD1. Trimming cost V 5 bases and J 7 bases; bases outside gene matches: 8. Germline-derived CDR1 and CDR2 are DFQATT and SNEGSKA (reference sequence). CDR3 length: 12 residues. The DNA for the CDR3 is TGCAGTGCTCTCAAGGGGGCCCAGGAGCAGTACTTC. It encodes CSALKGAQEQYF.